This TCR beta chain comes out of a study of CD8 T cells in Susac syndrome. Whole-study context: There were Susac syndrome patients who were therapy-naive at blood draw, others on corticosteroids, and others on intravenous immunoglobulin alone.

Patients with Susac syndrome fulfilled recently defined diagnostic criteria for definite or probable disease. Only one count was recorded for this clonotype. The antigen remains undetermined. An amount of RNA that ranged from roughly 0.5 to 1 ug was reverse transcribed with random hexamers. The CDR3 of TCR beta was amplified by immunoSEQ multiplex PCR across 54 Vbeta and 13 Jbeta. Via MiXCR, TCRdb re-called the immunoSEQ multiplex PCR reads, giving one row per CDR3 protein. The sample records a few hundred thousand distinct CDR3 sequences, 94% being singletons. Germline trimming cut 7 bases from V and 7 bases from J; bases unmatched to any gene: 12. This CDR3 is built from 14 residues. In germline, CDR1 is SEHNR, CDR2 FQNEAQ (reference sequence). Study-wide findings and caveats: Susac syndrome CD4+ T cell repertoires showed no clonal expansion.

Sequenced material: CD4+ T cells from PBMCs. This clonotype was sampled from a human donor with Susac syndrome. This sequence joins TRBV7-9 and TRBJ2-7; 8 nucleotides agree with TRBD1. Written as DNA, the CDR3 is TGTGCCAGCACCTCCCGGACAGGGATCTGGGAGCAGTACTTC. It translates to CASTSRTGIWEQYF.